A single sample is the source of the 22 T cell receptor beta chains below, sequenced in a study of T cells of healthy individuals. TCRdb processed the 5' RACE reads anew with MiXCR; each CDR3 protein has one entry. In the table there are roughly 87,000 distinct CDR3 sequences, approximately 16% of which are singletons. All receptors derive from a human donor in good health.

The gene calls are TRBV28 and TRBJ2-5; D could derive from TRBD1 or TRBD2 (5 bases each). The CDR3 loop spans 16 amino acids. The germline V and J ends were trimmed by 4 bases and 5 bases, with 20 bases remaining between them. The germline CDR1 and CDR2 sequences are MDHEN and SYDVKM. The CDR3 DNA reads as TGTGCCAGCAGTTCTCCCCATGGGGGAAGAGGGGAGACCCAGTACTTC. It yields the protein CASSSPHGGRGETQYF. Filled out from reference TRBV28 and TRBJ2-5, the complete variable domain reads DVKVTQSSRYLVKRTGEKVFLECVQDMDHENMFWYRQDPGLGLRLIYFSYDVKMKEKGDIPEGYSVSREKKERFSLILESASTNQTSMYLCASSSPHGGRGETQYFGPGTRLLVL.

The chain recombines TRBV6-2 or TRBV6-3 with TRBJ1-5; TRBD1 might be the D (6 bases). This CDR3 is built from 16 residues. The V gene lost 2 bases and the J gene lost 2 bases, with 13 bases spanning the gap. From germline, CDR1 is MNHEY and CDR2 SVGEGT. The CDR3 region is CASSYLGHLRNQPQHF. Here the CDR3 DNA reads TGTGCCAGCAGTTACCTGGGACATCTTCGCAATCAGCCCCAGCATTTT.

This clonotype appeared a few times. The chain combines TRBV13 with TRBJ1-1; TRBD1 matches 8 bases. Germline assignment: CDR1 PRHDT and CDR2 FYEKMQ (reference sequence). CDR3 size: 15 residues. V was pared by 5 bases and J by 5 bases, with 10 bases of the junction left unmatched. This chain's CDR3 is CASSPDRAWGTEAFF. DNA of the CDR3: TGTGCCAGCAGCCCGGACAGGGCGTGGGGTACTGAAGCTTTCTTT.

There are a few counts of this clonotype. Mismatch with germline at one junction end may stem from a read error. This chain joins TRBV6-4 and TRBJ1-2, with D hard to call. The V gene's germline CDR1 is MRHNA and CDR2 SNTAGT. The CDR3 is 17 amino acids. As DNA, the CDR3 is TGTGCCAGCAGTGACGAGAAGGTGATGGATCCATTTGACTACCCCCCCTTC. Protein sequence: CASSDEKVMDPFDYPPF.

Note on this clonotype: This may stem from a read error, because a much larger clone lies one nucleotide away. The chain uses TRBV5-1 and TRBJ2-2; D is perhaps TRBD1 or TRBD2 (6 bases each). The CDR3 spans 14 residues. Germline V gives CDR1 SGHRS, CDR2 YFSETQ. Here the CDR3 reads CASSLGGDTGGLFF. CDR3 nucleotide sequence: TGCGCCAGCAGCTTGGGAGGGGACACCGGGGGGCTGTTTTTT.

V and J are TRBV28 and TRBJ2-4; TRBD1 is a possible D gene (6 bases). Germline V lookup: CDR1 MDHEN, CDR2 SYDVKM. The germline V and J ends were trimmed by 2 bases and 4 bases, with 6 bases remaining between them. This CDR3 is built from 13 residues. The CDR3 DNA is TGTGCCAGCAGTTTAACAGGGAAAAACATTCAGTACTTC. This sequence encodes CASSLTGKNIQYF.

V usage is TRBV6-4 and J usage is TRBJ2-2; D remains ambiguous. Germline assignment: CDR1 MRHNA and CDR2 SNTAGT. CDR3 length: 13 amino acids. V lost 0 bases to trimming and J lost 7 bases, with 6 bases between them. The CDR3 DNA is TGTGCCAGCAGTGACTCAGGAGTCGGGGAGCTGTTTTTT. It specifies CASSDSGVGELFF.

A word on this clonotype: The DNA is omitted, as the CDR3 cannot be located on it reliably, and the CDR3 follows TCRdb's listing. The gene calls are TRBV6-2 or TRBV6-3 and TRBJ1-5. The germline V gene encodes CDR1 MNHEY and CDR2 SVGEGT. The CDR3 spans 14 residues, counting both ends. The CDR3 region is CASSSSGINQPQHF.

There are many counts of this clonotype. The chain links TRBV5-1 to TRBJ2-2; 7 bases are a match to TRBD2. The CDR3 spans 16 residues. Germline CDR1 SGHRS, CDR2 YFSETQ. The ends lost 0 bases at V and 8 bases at J; junction bases unmatched: 10. The CDR3 sequence: CASSLETLAVAGELFF. The CDR3 DNA reads TGCGCCAGCAGCTTGGAGACCCTAGCGGTTGCGGGGGAGCTGTTTTTT. Complete variable domain (other parts from reference TRBV5-1 and TRBJ2-2): KAGVTQTPRYLIKTRGQQVTLSCSPISGHRSVSWYQQTPGQGLQFLFEYFSETQRNKGNFPGRFSGRQFSNSRSEMNVSTLELGDSALYLCASSLETLAVAGELFFGEGSRLTVL.

The J gene is TRBJ1-2, the V gene TRBV7-2, with a possible D match to TRBD1 (6 bases). The germline V gene has CDR1 SGHTA and CDR2 FQGNSA. This CDR3 has 17 amino acids. The germline V and J ends were trimmed by 5 bases and 4 bases, with 23 bases remaining between them. The CDR3 coding sequence is TGTGCCAGCAGCCGAGGGGGGGCATTACGTCAGATCTATGGCTACACCTTC. It codes for CASSRGGALRQIYGYTF.

This clonotype was counted at least ten times. The chain combines TRBV5-1 with TRBJ2-3; D ambiguous. This CDR3 has 11 amino acids. The germline gives CDR1 SGHRS, CDR2 YFSETQ. Trimming took 4 bases from V and 12 from J, leaving 12 bases between them. CDR3 DNA sequence: TGCGCCAGCAGCATAGACAAATTCCAGTATTTT. Translating it yields CASSIDKFQYF.

This clonotype was counted at least ten times. V usage is TRBV10-3 and J usage is TRBJ2-5; D ambiguous. Trimming pared 3 bases from V and 4 bases from J, leaving 3 bases between. The CDR3 is made up of 11 amino acids. The germline gives CDR1 ENHRY, CDR2 SYGVKD. The CDR3 DNA reads as TGTGCCATCAGTGATTTAGAGACCCAGTACTTC. This sequence encodes CAISDLETQYF.

The V and J genes are TRBV6-1 and TRBJ2-6; possibly TRBD1 or TRBD2 for D (5 bases each). V was trimmed by 0 bases and J by 6 bases, leaving 6 bases between them. The CDR3 spans 14 residues. Germline values: CDR1 MNHNS, CDR2 SASEGT. CDR3 residues: CASSEAGTANVLTF. CDR3 sequence (DNA): TGTGCCAGCAGTGAAGCTGGGACGGCCAACGTCCTGACTTTC.

The chain uses TRBV28 and TRBJ2-7, with D perhaps TRBD1 or TRBD2 (5 bases each). The germline V gene has CDR1 MDHEN and CDR2 SYDVKM. Trimming removed 5 bases from V and 4 bases from J, with 18 bases in between. The CDR3 sequence is 15 residues long. The CDR3 DNA follows: TGTGCCAGCAGTCCCCCCTGGGGGACCCTTTACGAGCAGTACTTC. Translating gives CASSPPWGTLYEQYF. The variable domain in full, completed from reference TRBV28 and TRBJ2-7, reads DVKVTQSSRYLVKRTGEKVFLECVQDMDHENMFWYRQDPGLGLRLIYFSYDVKMKEKGDIPEGYSVSREKKERFSLILESASTNQTSMYLCASSPPWGTLYEQYFGPGTRLTVT.

This clonotype came up a few times. V and J are TRBV5-1 and TRBJ2-1, with TRBD2 identical over 7 bases. Germline CDR1 reads SGHRS; CDR2 reads YFSETQ. V lost 0 bases, J lost 3 bases, and 6 bases stayed unmatched. The CDR3 has 16 residues. The CDR3 protein is CASSLEGSGVYNEQFF. Here the CDR3 DNA reads TGCGCCAGCAGCTTGGAAGGGAGCGGGGTCTACAATGAGCAGTTCTTC. The whole variable domain, remainder taken from reference TRBV5-1 and TRBJ2-1, is KAGVTQTPRYLIKTRGQQVTLSCSPISGHRSVSWYQQTPGQGLQFLFEYFSETQRNKGNFPGRFSGRQFSNSRSEMNVSTLELGDSALYLCASSLEGSGVYNEQFFGPGTRLTVL.

The V and J genes are TRBV7-2 and TRBJ1-6; unclear D gene. The CDR3 is 13 residues long. Germline V gives CDR1 SGHTA, CDR2 FQGNSA. Trimming took 1 base from V and 8 from J, leaving 6 bases between them. The CDR3 DNA is TGTGCCAGCAGCTTAGAGGGCGATTCACCCCTCCACTTT. Its protein product is CASSLEGDSPLHF.

This chain uses TRBV2 with TRBJ2-3; a weak D match, TRBD2 (6 bases). With 7 bases removed from V and 0 bases from J, the gap between germline ends came to 17 bases. The CDR3 is 16 residues long. The germline V gene encodes CDR1 SNHLY and CDR2 FYNNEI. DNA for the CDR3: TGTGCCAGCACCGCAGGGAGGACGCAAAGCACAGATACGCAGTATTTT. Encoded protein: CASTAGRTQSTDTQYF. Using reference TRBV2 and TRBJ2-3 for the parts outside the CDR3, the full variable domain is EPEVTQTPSHQVTQMGQEVILRCVPISNHLYFYWYRQILGQKVEFLVSFYNNEISEKSEIFDDQFSVERPDGSNFTLKIRSTKLEDSAMYFCASTAGRTQSTDTQYFGPGTRLTVL.

The V gene is TRBV5-1, the J gene TRBJ2-5; D assignment may be TRBD1 or TRBD2 (5 bases each). The V and J ends lost 5 bases and 3 bases respectively, with 14 bases between them. The CDR3 contains 14 residues. Germline-derived CDR1 and CDR2 are SGHRS and YFSETQ. In DNA form, the CDR3 reads TGCGCCAGCAGTACTACCGGGACCAAAGAGACCCAGTACTTC. Translation gives CASSTTGTKETQYF.

This clonotype was detected only a few times. The chain is built from TRBV12-3 or TRBV12-4 and TRBJ2-7, with D possibly TRBD2 on 6 matching bases. V lost 1 base and J lost 2, with 12 bases in between. The CDR3 length is 15 residues. CDR3 nucleotide sequence: TGTGCCAGCAGTTTAGTTCAAGCGGGTACCTACGAGCAGTACTTC. Translation gives CASSLVQAGTYEQYF.

This clonotype was counted only a few times. The rearrangement uses TRBV28 and TRBJ1-1, with D tentatively TRBD1 (5 bases). Per the germline V gene, CDR1 is MDHEN and CDR2 is SYDVKM. This CDR3 is built from 12 residues. V lost 5 bases and J lost 11, with 15 bases in between. The CDR3 region has the DNA TGTGCCAGCAGTGGACACCATCGGCGGGCTTTCTTT. Residues: CASSGHHRRAFF.

A few counts support this clonotype. The CDR3 DNA sequence: TGCGCCAGCGATAAGGGTCGAAGGAACACTGAAGCTTTCTTT. As protein: CASDKGRRNTEAFF. The chain carries TRBV10-2 and TRBJ1-1; D uncertain. Germline CDR1 and CDR2: WSHSY and SAAADI. The germline V and J ends were trimmed by 8 bases and 1 base, with 14 bases remaining between them. This CDR3 is 14 amino acids long.

With regard to this clonotype: Just one base apart from a much larger clone, this may be a read error. The V and J genes are TRBV28 and TRBJ1-5; D is ambiguous. Germline CDR1 and CDR2: MDHEN and SYDVKM. CDR3 length: 14 amino acids. The CDR3 DNA follows: TGTGCCAGCAGTTTTAGGGCCATGAGGCAGCCCCGGCATTTT. Protein product: CASSFRAMRQPRHF. The full variable domain, its missing parts supplied by reference TRBV28 and TRBJ1-5, is DVKVTQSSRYLVKRTGEKVFLECVQDMDHENMFWYRQDPGLGLRLIYFSYDVKMKEKGDIPEGYSVSREKKERFSLILESASTNQTSMYLCASSFRAMRQPRHFGDGTRLSIL.